This TCR beta chain was profiled in a study of shared clonotypes between healthy human individuals. Produced via immunoSEQ multiplex PCR; TCRdb's table is partial and in-frame only. Found here are hundreds of thousands of clones, around three quarters of them singletons; the top ten hold around 2%. Material: memory CD4+ T cells sorted from blood. Stated subset: CD45RA-negative fraction. The clonotype comes from a woman aged 25 to 39 in good health.

Here the CDR3 reads CASKGPSNNEQFF. The CDR3 bases are TGTGCCAGCAAAGGCCCCTCTAACAATGAGCAGTTCTTC. This rearrangement joins TRBV28 to TRBJ2-1; no clear D gene. This CDR3 region has 13 residues. The germline V and J ends were trimmed by 7 bases and 5 bases, with 12 bases remaining between them. CDR1 and CDR2 (germline): MDHEN, SYDVKM. Full variable domain (remainder filled in from reference TRBV28 and TRBJ2-1): DVKVTQSSRYLVKRTGEKVFLECVQDMDHENMFWYRQDPGLGLRLIYFSYDVKMKEKGDIPEGYSVSREKKERFSLILESASTNQTSMYLCASKGPSNNEQFFGPGTRLTVL.